The present T cell receptor beta chain was sequenced within a study of T-cell memory formation after mild COVID-19. General study results and limits: A second wave expanding day 15 to 37 was CD4+-biased; contracting clones were balanced.

This clonotype showed up many times. What it binds is not known. TCRdb re-called the 5' RACE reads with MiXCR, one entry per CDR3 protein. The data contain 410,000 or so distinct CDR3 sequences, 23% of them seen just once; the ten biggest clones take up about an eighth. The specimen sequenced was PBMCs or a T cell subset sorted from them (not recorded which). The sequence was obtained from an adult woman who had mild COVID-19 (a few samples of this study predate the infection). Cell type and time point are not known.

In DNA, the CDR3 is TGTGCCAGCAGCTCTACTAGCGGGACTTACAATGAGCAGTTCTTC. Protein: CASSSTSGTYNEQFF. This chain links TRBV9 with TRBJ2-1; 10 bases line up with TRBD2. The CDR3 runs 15 residues. After removal of 4 bases from V and 4 bases from J, the junction contained 5 bases not matched to a gene. In germline, CDR1 is SGDLS, CDR2 YYNGEE.